A selection of T cell receptor beta chains follows, all from one sample in a study of blood T cell repertoires in COVID-19. The assay was immunoSEQ multiplex PCR, and TCRdb's table has in-frame clones only and misses some. The table lists 250,000 to 350,000 clones, around nine tenths of them singletons. The source material was peripheral blood. The source of these receptors is a woman between 55 and 75 years old with acute or convalescent COVID-19. Both conserved end residues are part of each CDR3. Each record gives: D gene, V gene, clone size, J gene, CDR3 DNA, CDR3 protein. A D gene is named only where the DNA matches it firmly. The size entry is marked missing in some rows and otherwise reads once, few, many or a size class.

TRBD2	TRBV5-6	.	TRBJ2-1	TGTGCCAGCAGCCTGGTCGGTTCGGGAGGGGCCAAGGGGAATGAGCAGTTCTTC	CASSLVGSGGAKGNEQFF
TRBD1	TRBV2	once	TRBJ1-6	TGTGCCAGCGATCGGACAGGGGCTTCACCCCTCCACTTT	CASDRTGASPLHF
TRBD1	TRBV9	.	TRBJ2-1	TGTGCCAGCAGCGCCCTCAGAGGGGACAGGGGAATGGAGGACAATGAGCAGTTCTTC	CASSALRGDRGMEDNEQFF
.	TRBV7-2	.	TRBJ2-7	TGTGCCAGCAGCTCAATGGGCAGGCTCTACGAGCAGTACTTC	CASSSMGRLYEQYF
.	TRBV9	.	TRBJ1-4	TGTGCCAGCAGCGTAGCACCGAGGGAAAAACTGTTTTTT	CASSVAPREKLFF
TRBD2	TRBV9	.	TRBJ2-1	TGTGCCAGCAGCGTAACACAGACTAGCGGCAATGAGCAGTTCTTC	CASSVTQTSGNEQFF
TRBD2	TRBV19	.	TRBJ2-5	TGTGCCAGTAGTCTTTGGGAGGGGACTCAAGAGACCCAGTACTTC	CASSLWEGTQETQYF
TRBD1	TRBV10-3	once	TRBJ1-5	TGTGCCATCAGTGCCGCGGGACAGGGACAGCCCCAGCATTTT	CAISAAGQGQPQHF
.	TRBV9	.	TRBJ1-1	TGTGCCAGCAGCCCCGGGGAGGGAGGATTGGGAACTGAAGCTTTCTTT	CASSPGEGGLGTEAFF
TRBD1	TRBV5-6	.	TRBJ2-1	TGTGCCAGCAGCTTCTACAGGGGGCCCTACAATGAGCAGTTCTTC	CASSFYRGPYNEQFF
TRBD1	TRBV6-5	.	TRBJ2-3	TGTGCCAGCAGTTACGGCCGGACAGGGGGTCGCAATACGCAGTATTTT	CASSYGRTGGRNTQYF
TRBD2	TRBV6-2/TRBV6-3	.	TRBJ2-3	TGTGCCAGCAGCCGACTAGCGGAAGCTAGCACAGATACGCAGTATTTT	CASSRLAEASTDTQYF
TRBD1	TRBV6-2/TRBV6-3	.	TRBJ1-5	TGTGCCAGCAGTTATATAGGGACAGGGGGCTTCGGGAACAATCAGCCCCAGCATTTT	CASSYIGTGGFGNNQPQHF
TRBD1	TRBV27	.	TRBJ1-2	TGTGCCAGCAGCTCAGGGGGAAACTATGGCTACACCTTC	CASSSGGNYGYTF
.	TRBV28	.	TRBJ2-3	TGTGCCAGCGGGCATTACAGGGATGGGGATACGCAGTATTTT	CASGHYRDGDTQYF
.	TRBV5-8	once	TRBJ1-2	TGTGCCAGCAGCTTCAGGGCAGGGTATGGCTACACCTTC	CASSFRAGYGYTF